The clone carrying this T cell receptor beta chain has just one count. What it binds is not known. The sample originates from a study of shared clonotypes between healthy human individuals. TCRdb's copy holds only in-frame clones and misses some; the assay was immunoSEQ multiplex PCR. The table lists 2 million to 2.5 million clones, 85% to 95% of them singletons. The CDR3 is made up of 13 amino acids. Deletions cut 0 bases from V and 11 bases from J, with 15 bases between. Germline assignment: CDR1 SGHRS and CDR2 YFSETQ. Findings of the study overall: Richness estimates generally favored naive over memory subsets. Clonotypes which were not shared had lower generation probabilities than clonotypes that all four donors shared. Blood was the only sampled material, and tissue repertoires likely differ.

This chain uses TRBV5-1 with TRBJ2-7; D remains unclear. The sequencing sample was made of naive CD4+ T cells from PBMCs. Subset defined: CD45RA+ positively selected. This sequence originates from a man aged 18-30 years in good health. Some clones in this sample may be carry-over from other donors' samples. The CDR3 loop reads CASSLVANDVEYF. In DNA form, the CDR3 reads TGCGCCAGCAGCTTGGTAGCAAACGACGTGGAGTACTTC.